The rows below give T cell receptor beta chains drawn from one sample of a study of blood T cell repertoires in COVID-19. Profiled with immunoSEQ multiplex PCR; TCRdb holds only in-frame clones, not every one. Among about 150,000 clones listed, approximately 90% were seen once. The sample was peripheral blood. The receptors here all came from a woman aged 60-70 years with active COVID-19. CDR3s include the opening cysteine and the closing phenylalanine or tryptophan. D genes are given only for firm matches. Only some rows state a clone size, as once, few, many or a class for expanded clones.

TRBJ2-7	TRBV6-5	NA	NA	CASSYQGLPYEQYF	TGTGCCAGCAGTTACCAAGGACTCCCCTACGAGCAGTACTTC
TRBJ2-4	TRBV11-2	TRBD2	once	CASRGLAGVLAKNIQYF	TGTGCCAGCAGAGGACTAGCGGGAGTCCTAGCCAAAAACATTCAGTACTTC
TRBJ2-7	TRBV7-8	TRBD2	NA	CASSLLGEGPYEQYF	TGTGCCAGCAGCTTATTGGGGGAGGGCCCCTACGAGCAGTACTTC
TRBJ2-1	TRBV5-4	TRBD2	NA	CASSLLAGANEQFF	TGTGCCAGCAGCTTGTTAGCGGGAGCAAATGAGCAGTTCTTC
TRBJ2-7	TRBV19	TRBD2	few	CASSIDPSGSMLPYEQYF	TGTGCCAGTAGTATAGATCCTAGCGGGAGTATGCTTCCCTACGAGCAGTACTTC
TRBJ1-1	TRBV29-1	TRBD1	NA	CSVEGYRGHAFF	TGCAGCGTTGAAGGATACAGGGGGCATGCTTTCTTT
TRBJ1-6	TRBV28	NA	NA	CASSRPQRSPLHF	TGTGCCAGCAGTCGCCCTCAGCGATCACCCCTCCACTTT
TRBJ1-2	TRBV4-2	TRBD1	NA	CASSQATTGGYGYTF	TGTGCCAGCAGCCAAGCTACGACAGGGGGCTATGGCTACACCTTC
TRBJ1-5	TRBV3-1/TRBV3-2	TRBD1	few	CASSQYLRDRALNQPQHF	TGTGCCAGCAGCCAGTACCTCCGGGACAGGGCTCTTAATCAGCCCCAGCATTTT
TRBJ2-7	TRBV27	TRBD2	NA	CASRLAGISYEQYF	TGTGCCAGCAGACTAGCGGGCATCTCCTACGAGCAGTACTTC